One sample yielded the 11 T cell receptor beta chains listed below, sequenced in a study of blood T cell repertoires in COVID-19. Clones were sequenced by immunoSEQ multiplex PCR, and TCRdb holds only the in-frame ones, with some missing. The sample shows under 250,000 clones, about nine tenths of them seen only once. Material for sequencing was peripheral blood. These receptors were collected from a woman in her twenties or thirties with COVID-19, enrolled during active disease.

As DNA, the CDR3 is TGTGCCAGCAGTTACCGATTCAGCGTCCGGAAAGAGACCCAGTACTTC. Amino acid sequence: CASSYRFSVRKETQYF. The rearrangement uses TRBV6-5 and TRBJ2-5; D is unclear. The CDR3 covers 16 residues. Germline V gene sequence: CDR1 MNHEY, CDR2 SVGAGI. Trimming removed 2 bases from V and 3 bases from J, with 16 bases in between.

This clone occurred once. V and J are TRBV5-4 and TRBJ1-2; 9 bases fit TRBD1. Germline CDR1 is SGHNT and CDR2 is YYREEE (reference sequence). V was pared by 3 bases and J by 7 bases, with 13 bases of the junction left unmatched. This CDR3 is 16 amino acids long. DNA of the CDR3: TGTGCCAGCAGCTCGTACAGGGGGCCGGTCACTGTTGGCTACACCTTC. It translates to CASSSYRGPVTVGYTF.

The chain couples TRBV11-3 to TRBJ2-2; TRBD2 matches 13 bases. CDR1 is SGHNT and CDR2 is YENEEA in the germline V gene. The CDR3 is made up of 18 amino acids. V was clipped by 3 bases and J by 0 bases; unmatched bases: 4. CDR3 loop: CASSLGLAGFANTGELFF. The CDR3 DNA follows: TGTGCCAGCAGCTTGGGACTAGCGGGGTTCGCGAACACCGGGGAGCTGTTTTTT.

The chain's CDR3 is CASSYDRGEQYF. CDR3 bases: TGTGCCAGCAGTTACGACAGGGGCGAGCAGTACTTC. The chain carries TRBV6-2 or TRBV6-3 and TRBJ2-7; 8 nucleotides line up with TRBD1. V lost 2 bases, J lost 6 bases, and 0 bases stayed unmatched. Germline V gene sequence: CDR1 MNHEY, CDR2 SVGEGT. The CDR3 is made up of 12 amino acids.

The chain couples TRBV20-1 to TRBJ1-2, with D unclear. The CDR3 is 14 amino acids. V dropped 3 bases and J dropped 0 bases, with 11 bases sitting between them. Looked up from germline, CDR1 is DFQATT and CDR2 is SNEGSKA (reference sequence). The CDR3 sequence: CSASVRSTNYGYTF. CDR3 nucleotides: TGCAGTGCTAGTGTTCGCAGTACTAACTATGGCTACACCTTC.

The chain joins TRBV6-5 to TRBJ1-5; TRBD1 agrees at 7 bases. Germline V gives CDR1 MNHEY, CDR2 SVGAGI. This CDR3 comprises 15 residues. V shed 5 bases, J shed 3 bases, and the junction held 7 bases outside the gene matches. The CDR3 DNA follows: TGTGCCAGCAGTCCACGACAGGGCTACAATCAGCCCCAGCATTTT. Protein: CASSPRQGYNQPQHF.

This clone was observed a few times. The chain employs TRBV4-2 and TRBJ2-2; 12 bases agree with TRBD2. With 0 bases clipped from V and 2 bases from J, the junction kept 7 bases outside the gene matches. CDR3 length equals 19 residues. Per the germline V gene, CDR1 is LGHNA and CDR2 is YNFKEQ. In nucleotides, the CDR3 is TGTGCCAGCAGCCAAGATTCACTAGCGGGGGGCCGAAACACCGGGGAGCTGTTTTTT. This codes for CASSQDSLAGGRNTGELFF.

The rearrangement uses TRBV9 and TRBJ1-1; a possible D gene is TRBD1 (5 bases). V was clipped by 4 bases and J by 1 base, with 11 bases between them. Looked up from germline, CDR1 is SGDLS and CDR2 is YYNGEE. The CDR3 length is 14 residues. The CDR3 region has the DNA TGTGCCAGCAGCAAATCGACAGAGAACACTGAAGCTTTCTTT. Translating it yields CASSKSTENTEAFF.

V is TRBV3-1 (or the pseudogene TRBV3-2) and J is TRBJ1-1, with TRBD1 matching 7 bases. V lost 4 bases to trimming and J lost 5 bases; unmatched junction nucleotides: 10. CDR1 is LGHDT and CDR2 is YNNKEL in the germline V gene (reference sequence). This CDR3 contains 15 residues. The CDR3 protein is CASSPRGSRGTEAFF. In DNA, the CDR3 is TGTGCCAGCAGCCCCCGGGGGAGCAGGGGGACTGAAGCTTTCTTT.

J is TRBJ2-3 and V is TRBV5-5, with 10 positions matching TRBD2. CDR1 is SGHKS, CDR2 YYEKEE, per germline (reference sequence). The V gene end was trimmed by 4 bases and the J gene end by 1 base; junction bases not matched to a gene: 0. The CDR3 has 14 amino acids. CDR3 sequence reads: CASSLAGGTDTQYF. Written as DNA, the CDR3 is TGTGCCAGCAGCCTAGCGGGAGGCACAGATACGCAGTATTTT. Looking up the rest from reference TRBV5-5 and TRBJ2-3 gives the full variable domain: DAGVTQSPTHLIKTRGQQVTLRCSPISGHKSVSWYQQVLGQGPQFIFQYYEKEERGRGNFPDRFSARQFPNYSSELNVNALLLGDSALYLCASSLAGGTDTQYFGPGTRLTVL.

The chain employs TRBV11-2 and TRBJ2-2; 8 nucleotides align to TRBD2. Germline trimming cut 3 bases from V and 0 bases from J; bases unmatched to any gene: 6. The germline gives CDR1 SGHAT, CDR2 FQNNGV. The CDR3 is made up of 17 amino acids. The CDR3 loop is CASSFAGRGANTGELFF. CDR3 in DNA: TGTGCCAGCAGCTTCGCAGGGCGGGGGGCGAACACCGGGGAGCTGTTTTTT. The complete variable domain, with remaining parts taken from reference TRBV11-2 and TRBJ2-2, reads EAGVAQSPRYKIIEKRQSVAFWCNPISGHATLYWYQQILGQGPKLLIQFQNNGVVDDSQLPKDRFSAERLKGVDSTLKIQPAKLEDSAVYLCASSFAGRGANTGELFFGEGSRLTVL.